A single sample gave rise to the 21 T cell receptor beta chains below, sequenced in a study of cytomegalovirus exposure and HLA in healthy donors. Sequencing was performed with immunoSEQ multiplex PCR; in TCRdb, only in-frame clones are kept and a portion is missing. Here the sample spans fewer than 85,000 clones, around 90% being singletons. Sequencing used PBMCs. These receptors originate from a woman under 30 in good health and CMV-seropositive.

This chain joins TRBV7-8 and TRBJ2-7, with TRBD2 as a possible D gene (6 bases). The V and J ends lost 5 bases and 2 bases respectively, with 22 bases between them. Germline V gives CDR1 SGHVS, CDR2 FQNEAQ. The CDR3 consists of 17 residues. The CDR3 here is CASSIRNPGLATYEQYF. The CDR3 DNA reads as TGTGCCAGCAGCATTCGAAACCCGGGACTCGCAACCTACGAGCAGTACTTC.

This clone was recorded once. The rearrangement joins TRBV7-2 to TRBJ1-2; D might be TRBD1 (6 bases). CDR1 and CDR2 (germline): SGHTA, FQGNSA. The CDR3 has 16 residues. V was shortened by 2 bases and J by 7 bases, with 20 bases between the two germline ends. CDR3 sequence (DNA): TGTGCCAGCAGCTTAAACCCACAGGGTAGGGTGGGTGGCTACACCTTC. It encodes CASSLNPQGRVGGYTF.

CDR3 sequence: CASSPLGQGARTQYF. The CDR3, as DNA: TGTGCCAGCAGTCCCCTCGGACAGGGGGCGCGTACGCAGTATTTT. The chain carries TRBV27 and TRBJ2-3; TRBD1 aligns across 11 bases. The V and J ends lost 5 bases and 8 bases, in that order; junction bases with no gene match: 9. CDR3 length: 15 residues. The germline V gene encodes CDR1 MNHEY and CDR2 SMNVEV (reference sequence).

Only one count was recorded for this clone. This chain links TRBV30 with TRBJ2-7, with 9 bases fitting TRBD1. The CDR3 spans 14 residues. The V and J ends lost 2 bases and 7 bases, in that order; junction bases with no gene match: 9. Germline loops: CDR1 GTSNPN, CDR2 SVGIG (reference sequence). The CDR3 nucleotides are TGTGCCTGGAGTCCCGGGACAGGGCCGTGGGAGCAGTACTTC. Its translation: CAWSPGTGPWEQYF.

This chain joins TRBV2 and TRBJ1-2; D unresolved. The V end lost 1 base, the J end lost 4 bases, and 13 bases lay between the germline ends. Germline V gene sequence: CDR1 SNHLY, CDR2 FYNNEI. This CDR3 has 15 residues. CDR3 amino acids: CASSEEGDPIYGYTF. CDR3 DNA: TGTGCCAGCAGTGAAGAGGGAGACCCAATCTATGGCTACACCTTC.

The chain couples TRBV7-9 to TRBJ2-1; TRBD1 is a possible D gene (5 bases). The V and J ends lost 3 bases and 12 bases respectively, with 21 bases between them. CDR3 length: 15 residues. Germline values: CDR1 SEHNR, CDR2 FQNEAQ (reference sequence). The DNA for the CDR3 is TGTGCCAGCAGCTTGAGTTCGTCGAGGATCCAGGGGCAGTTCTTC. It specifies CASSLSSSRIQGQFF.

The chain carries TRBV6-5 and TRBJ1-2; a weak D match, TRBD1 (6 bases). CDR1 MNHEY and CDR2 SVGAGI come from the germline V gene. The CDR3 is 15 residues long. Trimming cost V 5 bases and J 8 bases, with 21 bases left between them. CDR3 sequence reads: CASSASSGGQWGYTF. Written as DNA, the CDR3 is TGTGCCAGCAGTGCGAGTTCTGGGGGCCAGTGGGGCTACACCTTC.

J is TRBJ1-2 and V is TRBV7-9; 7 bases align to TRBD1. CDR1 is SEHNR, CDR2 FQNEAQ, per germline (reference sequence). After removal of 8 bases from V and 6 bases from J, the junction contained 18 bases not matched to a gene. The CDR3 is 16 residues long. The chain's CDR3 is CASALGAGGFPDGYTF. DNA of the CDR3: TGTGCCAGCGCCCTCGGGGCAGGGGGATTCCCTGATGGCTACACCTTC.

The chain is built from TRBV28 and TRBJ2-5; TRBD2 aligns across 9 bases. Looked up from germline, CDR1 is MDHEN and CDR2 is SYDVKM. V lost 5 bases and J lost 5; bases outside the gene matches: 9. CDR3 length equals 15 residues. CDR3 nucleotides: TGTGCCAGCAGTCTCCTGACTAGCGGTTCTGAGACCCAGTACTTC. As protein: CASSLLTSGSETQYF.

The rearrangement links TRBV9 to TRBJ1-1, with a weak D call TRBD1 (6 bases). Germline CDR1 reads SGDLS; CDR2 reads YYNGEE. The V end lost 2 bases, the J end lost 4 bases, and 15 bases lay between the germline ends. This CDR3 is 15 amino acids long. CDR3 in amino acids: CASSVTGSHGTEAFF. CDR3 DNA: TGTGCCAGCAGCGTCACAGGGTCCCATGGCACTGAAGCTTTCTTT.

The V gene is TRBV28, the J gene TRBJ2-7; TRBD1 aligns across 7 bases. The CDR3 is 14 residues long. Germline V gene lookup returns CDR1 MDHEN and CDR2 SYDVKM. V shed 4 bases, J shed 5 bases, and the junction held 8 bases outside the gene matches. CDR3 protein: CASSSTGKGNEQYF. The CDR3 DNA sequence: TGTGCCAGCAGTTCGACAGGGAAAGGTAACGAGCAGTACTTC.

The CDR3 sequence is CASSQARVTNYGYTF. CDR3 nucleotides: TGCGCCAGCAGCCAAGCGAGGGTAACAAACTATGGCTACACCTTC. This rearrangement joins TRBV4-3 to TRBJ1-2, with D hard to call. V was shortened by 1 base and J by 2 bases, with 11 bases between the two germline ends. This CDR3 spans 15 amino acids. CDR1 LGHNA and CDR2 YSLEER come from the germline V gene.

V is TRBV19 and J is TRBJ1-1; possibly TRBD1 for D (6 bases). Trimming pared 4 bases from V and 0 bases from J, leaving 12 bases between. The germline V gene has CDR1 LNHDA and CDR2 SQIVND (reference sequence). The length of the CDR3 is 15 residues. Here the CDR3 reads CASSKGGGLNTEAFF. The DNA of the CDR3 is TGTGCCAGTAGTAAGGGAGGGGGGCTGAACACTGAAGCTTTCTTT.

The chain joins TRBV11-2 to TRBJ2-2; a weak D match, TRBD1 (5 bases). The CDR3 is 13 residues long. Looked up from germline, CDR1 is SGHAT and CDR2 is FQNNGV. Trimming stripped 1 base from V and 8 bases from J, with 8 bases between. The CDR3 nucleotides read TGTGCCAGCAGCTTAGGGGGCTTTGGGGAGCTGTTTTTT. This translates into CASSLGGFGELFF.

CDR3 nucleotide sequence: TGCAGCGCGAACTCGGGCTACGAGCAGTACTTC. Its protein is CSANSGYEQYF. The chain carries TRBV29-1 and TRBJ2-7; D is uncertain. The CDR3 consists of 11 residues. Deletions cut 7 bases from V and 3 bases from J, with 10 bases between. Germline V gene sequence: CDR1 SQVTM, CDR2 ANQGSEA.

V is TRBV28 and J is TRBJ2-5; D is possibly TRBD1 (6 bases). The CDR3 consists of 15 residues. In germline, CDR1 is MDHEN, CDR2 SYDVKM. The V gene lost 5 bases and the J gene lost 7 bases, with 20 bases spanning the gap. The CDR3 DNA follows: TGTGCCAGCAGTCTCGCCTCACAGGGCACGGGGACCCAGTACTTC. Translation gives CASSLASQGTGTQYF.

J is TRBJ2-1 and V is TRBV2; TRBD2 might be the D (5 bases). Germline V lookup: CDR1 SNHLY, CDR2 FYNNEI. The length of the CDR3 is 18 residues. Trimming took 3 bases from V and 0 from J, leaving 18 bases between them. CDR3 protein: CASSDGLTRGFSYNEQFF. CDR3 coding DNA: TGTGCCAGCAGTGATGGTCTAACTCGAGGGTTCTCCTACAATGAGCAGTTCTTC.

The genes are TRBV29-1 and TRBJ1-2; TRBD1 matches at 12 bases. The CDR3 has 16 amino acids. Germline CDR1 SQVTM, CDR2 ANQGSEA. The J segment lost 2 bases and the V segment lost 6 bases, leaving 10 bases of the junction unmatched. The CDR3 nucleotides read TGCAGCGTCCCCAAGGGGGGGACAGGGGGCAACTATGGCTACACCTTC. Its protein product is CSVPKGGTGGNYGYTF. The variable domain in full, completed from reference TRBV29-1 and TRBJ1-2, reads SAVISQKPSRDICQRGTSLTIQCQVDSQVTMMFWYRQQPGQSLTLIATANQGSEATYESGFVIDKFPISRPNLTFSTLTVSNMSPEDSSIYLCSVPKGGTGGNYGYTFGSGTRLTVV.

CDR3 nucleotide sequence: TGTGCCAGCTCACCATACCGGGACATCAACACCGGGGAGCTGTTTTTT. It encodes CASSPYRDINTGELFF. V usage is TRBV18 and J usage is TRBJ2-2; weak D call: TRBD1 (6 bases). Germline assignment: CDR1 KGHSH and CDR2 LQKENI. Between the trimmed V and J ends, which lost 2 bases and 2 bases, there was a span of 12 bases. The CDR3 totals 16 residues.

The chain combines TRBV28 with TRBJ1-2; D not certain. Germline values: CDR1 MDHEN, CDR2 SYDVKM. Deletions cut 6 bases from V and 1 base from J, with 12 bases between. The CDR3 is 14 amino acids. DNA of the CDR3: TGTGCCAGCAGAGTCAACAAGATTAACTATGGCTACACCTTC. As protein: CASRVNKINYGYTF.

V is TRBV2 and J is TRBJ1-5; the match to TRBD1 covers 8 bases. The trim removed 4 bases at V and 0 bases at J, leaving 5 bases unmatched. Per the germline V gene, CDR1 is SNHLY and CDR2 is FYNNEI. This CDR3 is 16 amino acids long. This CDR3 reads CASSVGQGNSNQPQHF. As DNA, the CDR3 is TGTGCCAGCAGTGTAGGACAGGGAAATAGCAATCAGCCCCAGCATTTT.